The next 25 T cell receptor beta chains were all read from a single sample in a study of prognosis after radiotherapy for stage I lung cancer. Genomic DNA was the source, and TCR beta CDR3 was amplified from it by two-round multiplex PCR. The first round of PCR was done with primers that matched each TRBV and TRBJ gene. TCRdb re-called the multiplex PCR reads with MiXCR, one entry per CDR3 protein. The profile covers 20,000 or so distinct CDR3 sequences, with more than 40% appearing a single time and 30% to 35% taken by the ten largest. The sample here was PBMCs, taken before or after stereotactic body radiation therapy (not recorded which). These receptors were collected from a donor over 45 with non-small cell lung cancer.

This sequence joins TRBV9 and TRBJ2-3; D is unresolved. Germline V gene data show CDR1 as SGDLS and CDR2 as YYNGEE. V was clipped by 4 bases and J by 1 base, with 7 bases between them. This CDR3 is built from 13 residues. In DNA, the CDR3 is TGTGCCAGCAGCCCTGTAGGCACAGATACGCAGTATTTT. This sequence encodes CASSPVGTDTQYF.

This chain links TRBV6-1 with TRBJ1-6; 7 nucleotides line up with TRBD1. Unmatched junction bases numbered 13, after V lost 4 bases and J lost 10 bases. This CDR3 region has 16 residues. Germline lookup yields CDR1 MNHNS and CDR2 SASEGT. The CDR3 loop reads CASSAPQGGLGSPLHF. CDR3 nucleotide sequence: TGTGCCAGCAGTGCCCCCCAGGGGGGTCTAGGGTCACCCCTCCACTTT.

V usage is TRBV6-9 and J usage is TRBJ2-7; TRBD1 agrees at 10 bases. With V trimmed by 4 bases and J by 2 bases, 14 bases remained unmatched. CDR1 MNHGY and CDR2 SVAAGI come from the germline V gene. The CDR3 sequence is 18 residues long. DNA of the CDR3: TGTGCCAGCAGTTCCCTTGACAGGGGGCTCTCAGCCGCCTACGAGCAGTACTTC. Amino acids: CASSSLDRGLSAAYEQYF.

At least ten counts were recorded for this clonotype. J is TRBJ1-4 and V is TRBV30; perhaps TRBD1 as D (6 bases). Per the germline V gene, CDR1 is GTSNPN and CDR2 is SVGIG (reference sequence). The ends were cut back, 1 base at V and 5 bases at J, with 11 bases in the middle. The CDR3 spans 14 residues. The CDR3: CAWSEGQLNEKLFF. CDR3 bases: TGTGCCTGGAGTGAAGGACAGCTGAATGAAAAACTGTTTTTT.

In its sample, this clonotype was seen many times. The V gene is TRBV5-6, the J gene TRBJ2-7, with 8 bases fitting TRBD2. With V trimmed by 2 bases and J by 4 bases, 5 bases remained unmatched. Germline V gene lookup returns CDR1 SGHDT and CDR2 YYEEEE. The CDR3 length is 14 residues. Here the CDR3 reads CASSFAGREYEQYF. The CDR3 DNA sequence: TGTGCCAGCAGCTTCGCCGGGAGGGAGTACGAGCAGTACTTC.

The chain combines TRBV4-1 with TRBJ1-4, with D uncertain. Germline lookup yields CDR1 MGHRA and CDR2 YSYEKL. V was pared by 2 bases and J by 0 bases, with 10 bases between. The CDR3 is made up of 16 amino acids. CDR3 DNA sequence: TGCGCCAGCAGCCAAACGGTTCTCTCAACTAATGAAAAACTGTTTTTT. Translated, it gives CASSQTVLSTNEKLFF.

This clonotype was detected many times. This may arise from a read error, as a much more abundant clone is one base away. This chain links TRBV6-2 or TRBV6-3 with TRBJ2-3, with D possibly matching TRBD1 (6 bases). CDR1 is MNHEY, CDR2 SVGEGT, per germline. The length of the CDR3 is 15 residues. The CDR3 coding sequence is TGTGCCAGCCGGATGGGGCAGGGGTTTACAGATGCGCAGTATTTT. Translated: CASRMGQGFTDAQYF.

Ten or more counts support this clonotype. DNA of the CDR3: TGTGCCATCAGTGAGTCAAGGGCAGCTAATGAGCAGTACTTC. It is translated as CAISESRAANEQYF. The genes are TRBV10-3 and TRBJ2-7; no reliable D call. Germline V lookup: CDR1 ENHRY, CDR2 SYGVKD. CDR3 length: 14 residues. Deletions cut 0 bases from V and 7 bases from J, with 13 bases between.

This clonotype was seen many times. The V and J genes are TRBV13 and TRBJ2-2; no definite D call. The CDR3 runs 14 residues. Germline loops: CDR1 PRHDT, CDR2 FYEKMQ (reference sequence). Trimming removed 3 bases at V and 5 bases at J, with 10 bases between. The CDR3 reads CASSLRTWTGELFF. CDR3 DNA sequence: TGTGCCAGCAGCTTGCGGACGTGGACCGGGGAGCTGTTTTTT.

The V gene is TRBV6-5, the J gene TRBJ1-6, with a possible D match to TRBD1 (5 bases). V lost 2 bases and J 9 bases, leaving 11 bases between the germline ends. This CDR3 region has 14 residues. CDR1 MNHEY and CDR2 SVGAGI come from the germline V gene. The CDR3 sequence is CASSYGGSGSPLHF. In DNA, the CDR3 is TGTGCCAGCAGTTACGGGGGATCGGGTTCACCCCTCCACTTT.

This clonotype was seen ten or more times. The chain carries TRBV28 and TRBJ1-4, with no clear D. V dropped 3 bases and J dropped 8 bases, with 13 bases sitting between them. Germline V gives CDR1 MDHEN, CDR2 SYDVKM. This CDR3 is built from 14 residues. The CDR3 loop reads CASSFSGSGEKLFF. Here the CDR3 DNA reads TGTGCCAGCAGTTTTTCTGGGTCAGGAGAAAAACTGTTTTTT.

This chain links TRBV5-5 with TRBJ1-1; D unresolved. Germline V gene sequence: CDR1 SGHKS, CDR2 YYEKEE (reference sequence). CDR3 length: 14 residues. V was shortened by 0 bases and J by 0 bases, with 6 bases between the two germline ends. For the CDR3, the DNA is TGTGCCAGCAGCTTGGACCAGGTGAACACTGAAGCTTTCTTT. Its protein is CASSLDQVNTEAFF.

This clonotype was observed many times. The V gene is TRBV7-2, the J gene TRBJ2-7; 7 bases line up with TRBD2. CDR1 SGHTA and CDR2 FQGNSA come from the germline V gene. The CDR3 runs 15 residues. The V gene end was trimmed by 5 bases and the J gene end by 0 bases; junction bases not matched to a gene: 7. For the CDR3, the DNA is TGTGCCAGCAGCCCGTTAGCGGGCAGCTCCTACGAGCAGTACTTC. Amino acids: CASSPLAGSSYEQYF.

A word on this clonotype: At one of its ends the junction is not consistent with the germline gene, which may arise from a read error. The V call is TRBV4-2, the J call TRBJ2-5; tentatively, D is TRBD2 (6 bases). Germline lookup yields CDR1 LGHNA and CDR2 YNFKEQ. This CDR3 is 17 amino acids long. The CDR3 loop is CASSQNRKGLLGETKYF. The DNA of the CDR3 is TGTGCCAGCAGCCAAAACCGTAAGGGACTCTTAGGGGAGACCAAGTACTTC.

This clonotype has at least ten counts. The genes are TRBV15 and TRBJ1-1; 8 nucleotides align to TRBD1. There are 13 residues in the CDR3. With 8 bases clipped from V and 8 bases from J, the junction kept 10 bases outside the gene matches. CDR1 LNHNV and CDR2 YYDKDF come from the germline V gene (reference sequence). CDR3 DNA sequence: TGTGCCACCTCCGGTAGGGACAGGCCGGAAGCTTTCTTT. Amino acid sequence: CATSGRDRPEAFF.

This clonotype was seen repeatedly, ten times or more. V and J are TRBV6-2 or TRBV6-3 and TRBJ2-1; no clear D. Trimming took off 7 bases at V and 0 bases at J, with 16 bases between the two ends. CDR3 length: 16 residues. Germline V gene lookup returns CDR1 MNHEY and CDR2 SVGEGT. The CDR3 DNA reads as TGTGCCAGCACCGCAAGCCGGGCGGTCTCCTACAATGAGCAGTTCTTC. It specifies CASTASRAVSYNEQFF.

By its share, this clonotype is medium-sized. V and J are TRBV11-3 and TRBJ2-7, with 9 bases fitting TRBD2. The length of the CDR3 is 14 residues. With V trimmed by 1 base and J by 5 bases, 3 bases remained unmatched. Germline V lookup: CDR1 SGHNT, CDR2 YENEEA. The CDR3 region has the DNA TGTGCCAGCAGCTTAGGATTAGCGGGAGACGAGCAGTACTTC. This sequence encodes CASSLGLAGDEQYF.

Turning to this clonotype: Just one base apart from a much larger clone, this may be a read error. The rearrangement uses TRBV12-3 or TRBV12-4 and TRBJ2-5, with 7 bases identical to TRBD1. CDR3 length: 15 amino acids. J lost 8 bases, V lost 3 bases, and 12 bases had no gene match. CDR3 sequence reads: CASSFNPTGLDTQYF. The CDR3 DNA reads as TGTGCCAGCAGTTTTAACCCGACAGGGTTAGATACCCAGTACTTC.

This clonotype showed up many times. This chain joins TRBV7-6 and TRBJ2-3; TRBD1 matches at 7 bases. The CDR3 is 23 residues long. After removal of 5 bases from V and 4 bases from J, the junction contained 33 bases not matched to a gene. Germline lookup yields CDR1 SGHVS and CDR2 FNYEAQ. CDR3 protein: CASSENPRWTGRQDPSSSDTQYF. In nucleotides, the CDR3 is TGTGCCAGCAGCGAAAACCCCCGGTGGACAGGCCGCCAAGACCCTAGTTCCTCAGATACGCAGTATTTT. Full variable domain (remainder filled in from reference TRBV7-6 and TRBJ2-3): GAGVSQSPRYKVTKRGQDVALRCDPISGHVSLYWYRQALGQGPEFLTYFNYEAQQDKSGLPNDRFSAERPEGSISTLTIQRTEQRDSAMYRCASSENPRWTGRQDPSSSDTQYFGPGTRLTVL.

Of note for this clonotype: This likely stems from a read error, as it lies one base from a far larger clone. The chain carries TRBV4-1 and TRBJ2-7; 10 bases match TRBD2. J was trimmed by 7 bases and V by 3 bases; bases with no gene match: 9. In germline, CDR1 is MGHRA, CDR2 YSYEKL. The length of the CDR3 is 15 residues. CDR3 amino acids: CASSHPSGRFNEQYF. CDR3 DNA sequence: TGCGCCAGCAGCCATCCTAGCGGGAGATTCAATGAGCAGTACTTC.

This clonotype was counted many times. V is TRBV7-2 and J is TRBJ1-2, with D maybe TRBD1 (6 bases). Per the germline V gene, CDR1 is SGHTA and CDR2 is FQGNSA. Trimming stripped 7 bases from V and 3 bases from J, with 18 bases between. This CDR3 has 15 residues. CDR3 region: CASIVSTGQHYGYTF. As DNA, the CDR3 is TGTGCCAGCATAGTGTCTACGGGACAACACTATGGCTACACCTTC.

In its sample, this clonotype is medium-sized. This rearrangement joins TRBV6-1 to TRBJ1-3; D remains ambiguous. The CDR3 sequence is 14 residues long. Trimming shortened V by 2 bases and J by 0 bases, and 5 bases separated the two germline ends. Per the germline V gene, CDR1 is MNHNS and CDR2 is SASEGT. Here the CDR3 reads CASSEFSSGNTIYF. In nucleotides, the CDR3 is TGTGCCAGCAGTGAATTCAGCTCTGGAAACACCATATATTTT.

The V and J genes are TRBV27 and TRBJ2-7, with 11 bases identical to TRBD1. CDR3 size: 15 residues. Looked up from germline, CDR1 is MNHEY and CDR2 is SMNVEV (reference sequence). With 6 bases clipped from V and 5 bases from J, the junction kept 9 bases outside the gene matches. CDR3 amino acids: CASSQPGQGVHEQYF. In nucleotides, the CDR3 is TGTGCCAGCAGCCAACCGGGACAGGGGGTGCACGAGCAGTACTTC.

Of note for this clonotype: A much more abundant neighbour one base away suggests this may be a read error. The V gene is TRBV29-1, the J gene TRBJ2-2; 8 bases match TRBD2. The CDR3 length is 13 residues. Germline CDR1 is SQVTM and CDR2 is ANQGSEA. CDR3 in amino acids: CRARREGSGELFF. The CDR3 DNA reads TGCAGAGCCCGTCGGGAGGGGTCCGGGGAGCTGTTTTTT.

This clonotype was recorded at least ten times. This chain links TRBV5-5 with TRBJ1-3; 8 bases map to TRBD1. CDR3 length: 15 amino acids. Germline-derived CDR1 and CDR2 are SGHKS and YYEKEE (reference sequence). Germline trimming cut 4 bases from V and 0 bases from J; bases unmatched to any gene: 3. Written as DNA, the CDR3 is TGTGCCAGCAGCGCTACAGGGGGCTCTGGAAACACCATATATTTT. This sequence encodes CASSATGGSGNTIYF.